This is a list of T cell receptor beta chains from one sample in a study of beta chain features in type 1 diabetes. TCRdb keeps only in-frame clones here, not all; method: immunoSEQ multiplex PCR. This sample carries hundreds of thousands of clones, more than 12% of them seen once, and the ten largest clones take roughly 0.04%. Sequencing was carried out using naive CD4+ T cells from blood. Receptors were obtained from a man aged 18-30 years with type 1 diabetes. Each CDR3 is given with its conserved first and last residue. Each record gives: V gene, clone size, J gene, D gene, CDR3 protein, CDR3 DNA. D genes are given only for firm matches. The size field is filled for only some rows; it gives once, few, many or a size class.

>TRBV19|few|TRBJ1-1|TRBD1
CASSIFGQGGTEAFF
TGTGCCAGTAGTATATTCGGACAGGGAGGAACTGAAGCTTTCTTT
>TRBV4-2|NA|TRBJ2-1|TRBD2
CASSQDMRRGGLRNEQFF
TGTGCCAGCAGCCAAGATATGCGGCGGGGGGGCCTACGGAATGAGCAGTTCTTC
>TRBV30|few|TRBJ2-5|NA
CAWSAPLGSPDQETQYF
TGTGCCTGGAGTGCCCCCTTGGGTTCCCCGGATCAAGAGACCCAGTACTTC
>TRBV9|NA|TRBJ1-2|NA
CASSSPGGETSMGYTF
TGTGCCAGCAGTTCCCCCGGGGGGGAAACCTCTATGGGCTACACCTTC
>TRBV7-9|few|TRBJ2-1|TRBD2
CASSPPASGSYNEQFF
TGTGCCAGCAGCCCTCCCGCTAGCGGATCCTACAATGAGCAGTTCTTC
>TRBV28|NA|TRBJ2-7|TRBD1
CASSPPTGVGSYEQYF
TGTGCCAGCAGTCCCCCGACAGGGGTCGGATCCTACGAGCAGTACTTC
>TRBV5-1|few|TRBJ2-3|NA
CASSLAGETDTQYF
TGCGCCAGCAGCTTGGCCGGGGAGACAGATACGCAGTATTTT
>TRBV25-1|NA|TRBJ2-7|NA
CASSERGKAPGEQYF
TGTGCCAGCAGTGAAAGGGGGAAAGCCCCTGGCGAGCAGTACTTC
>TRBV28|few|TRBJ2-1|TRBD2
CASSQRTSPDEQFF
TGTGCCAGCAGCCAAAGGACTAGCCCCGATGAGCAGTTCTTC
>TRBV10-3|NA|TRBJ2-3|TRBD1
CAISAGVTGGSTDTQYF
TGTGCCATCAGTGCGGGGGTAACAGGGGGTAGCACAGATACGCAGTATTTT
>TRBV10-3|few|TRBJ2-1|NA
CAISETGRQFF
TGTGCCATCAGTGAGACAGGGAGGCAGTTCTTC
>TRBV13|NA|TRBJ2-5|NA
CASQRSLIGETQYF
TGTGCCAGCCAGCGGAGTCTCATTGGAGAGACCCAGTACTTC
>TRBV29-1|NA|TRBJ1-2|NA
CSAGGRIGYTF
TGCAGCGCCGGAGGACGGATCGGCTACACCTTC
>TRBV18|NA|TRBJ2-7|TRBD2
CASSRLAGSYEQYF
TGTGCCAGCTCACGACTAGCGGGCTCCTACGAGCAGTACTTC
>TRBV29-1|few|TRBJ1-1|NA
CSVSPVSTGNVEAFF
TGCAGCGTCTCCCCGGTGAGCACAGGTAATGTTGAAGCTTTCTTT
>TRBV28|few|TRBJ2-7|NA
CAILGPGTSEQYF
TGTGCCATCCTAGGGCCCGGGACCTCCGAGCAGTACTTC
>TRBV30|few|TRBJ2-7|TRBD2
CAWSVGLAGEQYF
TGTGCCTGGAGTGTAGGGCTAGCGGGCGAGCAGTACTTC
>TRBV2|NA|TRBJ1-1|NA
CASREQEAFF
TGTGCCAGCCGAGAACAAGAAGCTTTCTTT
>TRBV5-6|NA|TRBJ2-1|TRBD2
CASSRSGSMENEQFF
TGTGCCAGCAGCCGAAGCGGGAGCATGGAAAATGAGCAGTTCTTC
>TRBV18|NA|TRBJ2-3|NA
CASEPNPSTDTQYF
TGTGCCAGCGAGCCTAATCCTAGCACAGATACGCAGTATTTT
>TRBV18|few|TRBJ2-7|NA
CASSLAENYEQYF
TGTGCCAGCTCACTAGCAGAAAACTACGAGCAGTACTTC
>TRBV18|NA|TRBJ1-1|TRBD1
CASSLTGGRTEAFF
TGTGCCAGCTCTTTGACAGGGGGACGCACTGAAGCTTTCTTT
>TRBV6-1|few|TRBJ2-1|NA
CASRSGTWKNEQFF
TGTGCCAGCAGGTCCGGGACGTGGAAAAATGAGCAGTTCTTC
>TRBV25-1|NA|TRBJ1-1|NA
CASTATRGTEAFF
TGTGCCAGCACTGCTACAAGGGGCACTGAAGCTTTCTTT
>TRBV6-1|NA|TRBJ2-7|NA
CASSEEGVASVIYEQYF
TGTGCCAGCAGTGAAGAAGGAGTGGCTAGCGTAATCTACGAGCAGTACTTC
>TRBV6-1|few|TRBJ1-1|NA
CASSVQLRENTEAFF
TGTGCCAGCAGTGTCCAACTCAGGGAGAACACTGAAGCTTTCTTT
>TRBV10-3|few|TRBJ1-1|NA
CAISESGSTEAFF
TGTGCCATCAGTGAGTCAGGTAGCACTGAAGCTTTCTTT
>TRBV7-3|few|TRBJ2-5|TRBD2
CASSTLSGSRETQYF
TGTGCCAGCAGCACCCTTAGCGGGAGTCGAGAGACCCAGTACTTC
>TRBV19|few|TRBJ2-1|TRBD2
CASSIVLTSGSKNEQFF
TGTGCCAGTAGTATAGTCTTAACTAGCGGGAGTAAAAATGAGCAGTTCTTC
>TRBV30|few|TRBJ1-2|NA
CAWSVLMGDGYTF
TGTGCCTGGAGTGTACTGATGGGGGATGGCTACACCTTC
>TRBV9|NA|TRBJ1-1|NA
CAPEGDTEAFF
TGTGCCCCTGAGGGGGACACTGAAGCTTTCTTT
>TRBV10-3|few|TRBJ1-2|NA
CAITDPTLTAGYTF
TGTGCCATCACCGACCCCACGTTAACTGCTGGCTACACCTTC
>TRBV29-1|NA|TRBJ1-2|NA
CSVEWGGAGFDGYTF
TGCAGCGTTGAATGGGGGGGCGCAGGGTTTGATGGCTACACCTTC
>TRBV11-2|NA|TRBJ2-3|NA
CASSLGLTDTQYF
TGTGCCAGCAGCTTAGGACTCACAGATACGCAGTATTTT
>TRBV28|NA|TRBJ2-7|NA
CASSLWGLESYEQYF
TGTGCCAGCAGTTTATGGGGCCTGGAAAGCTACGAGCAGTACTTC
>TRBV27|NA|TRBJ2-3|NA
CASSAWVAGGTDTQYF
TGTGCCAGCAGTGCCTGGGTCGCAGGGGGCACAGATACGCAGTATTTT
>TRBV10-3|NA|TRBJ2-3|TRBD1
CAISQQGASRLDTQYF
TGTGCCATCAGCCAACAGGGGGCCTCGAGGCTGGATACGCAGTATTTT
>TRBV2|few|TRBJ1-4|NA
CASRVTGYTNEKLFF
TGTGCCAGCCGGGTCACGGGGTACACTAATGAAAAACTGTTTTTT